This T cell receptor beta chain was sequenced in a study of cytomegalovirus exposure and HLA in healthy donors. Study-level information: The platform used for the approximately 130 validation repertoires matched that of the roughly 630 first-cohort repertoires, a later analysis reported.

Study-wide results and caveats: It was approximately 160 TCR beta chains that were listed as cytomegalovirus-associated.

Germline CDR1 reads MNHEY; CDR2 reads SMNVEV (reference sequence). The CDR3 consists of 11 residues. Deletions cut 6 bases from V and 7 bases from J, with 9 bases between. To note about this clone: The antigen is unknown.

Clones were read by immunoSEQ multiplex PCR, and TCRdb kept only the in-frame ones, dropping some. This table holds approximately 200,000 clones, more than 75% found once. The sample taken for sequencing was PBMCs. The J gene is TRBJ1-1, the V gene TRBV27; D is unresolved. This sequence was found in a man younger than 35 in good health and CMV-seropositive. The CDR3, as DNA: TGTGCCAGCAGAGTAACGGGTGAAGCTTTCTTT. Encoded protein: CASRVTGEAFF.